The present entry profiles one T cell receptor beta chain with its context. Its target is not known. This CDR3 contains 17 residues. Germline CDR1 SGHDT, CDR2 YYEEEE. TCRalpha and TCRbeta cDNA went through two nested PCRs of about 15 and 9 cycles. For each CDR3 protein, TCRdb gives one entry from its re-call of the 5' RACE reads, without DNA. The table for this sample gives about 300,000 distinct CDR3 sequences. The sample originates from a study of monozygotic twins with inflammatory bowel disease. Notes on the study in general: Background noise in patient repertoires may stem from differing immunosuppressive treatments. Clonotype sharing was lower in IBD patients than healthy twins, most markedly with disease activity.

The gene calls are TRBV5-6 and TRBJ2-7; as DNA is missing, the TRBD1 call by TCRdb cannot be tested. The sequence came from a human donor with ulcerative colitis or Crohn's disease, or a healthy co-twin of an affected twin (not recorded which). The sequenced sample consisted of blood. CDR3 loop: CASSLELRDRVTYEQYF.